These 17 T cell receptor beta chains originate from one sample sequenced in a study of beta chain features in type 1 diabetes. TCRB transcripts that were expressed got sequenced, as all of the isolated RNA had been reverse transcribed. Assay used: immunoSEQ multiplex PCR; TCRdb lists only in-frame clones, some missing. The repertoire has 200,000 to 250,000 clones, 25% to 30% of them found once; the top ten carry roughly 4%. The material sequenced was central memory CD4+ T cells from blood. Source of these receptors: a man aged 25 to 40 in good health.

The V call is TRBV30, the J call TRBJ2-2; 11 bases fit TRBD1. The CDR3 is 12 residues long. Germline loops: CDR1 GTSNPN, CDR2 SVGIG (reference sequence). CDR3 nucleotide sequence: TGTTCTTCCGGGACAGGGGGCGGGGAGCTGTTTTTT. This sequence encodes CSSGTGGGELFF.

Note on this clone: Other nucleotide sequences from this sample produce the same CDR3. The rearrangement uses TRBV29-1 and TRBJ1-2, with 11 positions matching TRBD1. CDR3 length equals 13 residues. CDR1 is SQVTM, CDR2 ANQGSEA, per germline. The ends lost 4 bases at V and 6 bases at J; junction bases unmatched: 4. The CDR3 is CSVGPGQGDGYTF. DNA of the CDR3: TGCAGCGTTGGTCCGGGACAGGGGGATGGCTACACCTTC.

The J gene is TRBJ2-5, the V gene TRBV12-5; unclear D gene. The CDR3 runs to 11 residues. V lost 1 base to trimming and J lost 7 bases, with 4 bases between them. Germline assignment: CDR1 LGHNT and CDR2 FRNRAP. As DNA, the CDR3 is TGTGCTAGTGGTTTGGGGGGGACCCAGTACTTC. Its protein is CASGLGGTQYF.

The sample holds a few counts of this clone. As DNA, the CDR3 is TGCAGTGCGGGCCCATCGGACTTTAAGTTCTTC. Translated, it gives CSAGPSDFKFF. J is TRBJ2-1 and V is TRBV20-1, with D possibly TRBD2 on 5 matching bases. Looked up from germline, CDR1 is DFQATT and CDR2 is SNEGSKA (reference sequence). V dropped 6 bases and J dropped 14 bases, with 17 bases sitting between them. The CDR3 contains 11 residues.

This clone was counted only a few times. The CDR3: CASSLLPGELFF. In nucleotides, the CDR3 is TGCGCCAGCAGCCTCCTACCCGGGGAGCTGTTTTTT. This chain joins TRBV4-3 and TRBJ2-2; no clear D. This CDR3 region has 12 residues. The germline V gene encodes CDR1 LGHNA and CDR2 YSLEER. Trimming cost V 4 bases and J 6 bases, with 6 bases left between them.

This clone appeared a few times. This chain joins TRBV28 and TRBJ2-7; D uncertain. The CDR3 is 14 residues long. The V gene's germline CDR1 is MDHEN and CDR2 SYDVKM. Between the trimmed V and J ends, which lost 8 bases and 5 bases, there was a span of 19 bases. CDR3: CASRPLVVSNEQYF. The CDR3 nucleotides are TGTGCCAGCCGGCCTCTTGTGGTATCCAACGAGCAGTACTTC.

The CDR3 sequence: CASSRGGGSYNEQFF. In DNA, the CDR3 is TGTGCCAGCAGTCGCGGGGGCGGGTCCTACAATGAGCAGTTCTTC. This sequence joins TRBV28 and TRBJ2-1, with TRBD2 as a possible D gene (7 bases). The CDR3 extends over 15 amino acids. V lost 5 bases and J 1 base, leaving 12 bases between the germline ends. Per germline, CDR1 MDHEN and CDR2 SYDVKM.

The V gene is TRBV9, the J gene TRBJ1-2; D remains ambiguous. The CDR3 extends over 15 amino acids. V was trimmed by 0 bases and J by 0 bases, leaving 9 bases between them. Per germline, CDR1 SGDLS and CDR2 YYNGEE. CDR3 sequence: CASSVEVGSNYGYTF. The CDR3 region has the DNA TGTGCCAGCAGCGTAGAGGTGGGATCTAACTATGGCTACACCTTC.

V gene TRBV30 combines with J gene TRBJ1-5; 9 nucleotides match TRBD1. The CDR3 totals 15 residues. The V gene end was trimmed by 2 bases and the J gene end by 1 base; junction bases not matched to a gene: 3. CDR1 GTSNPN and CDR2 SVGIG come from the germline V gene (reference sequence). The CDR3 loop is CAWSLGQGSNQPQHF. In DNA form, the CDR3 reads TGTGCCTGGAGTCTGGGACAGGGAAGCAATCAGCCCCAGCATTTT.

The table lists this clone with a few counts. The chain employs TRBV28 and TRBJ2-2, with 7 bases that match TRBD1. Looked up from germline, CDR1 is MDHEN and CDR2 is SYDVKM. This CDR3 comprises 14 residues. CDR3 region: CSVRGQENTGELFF. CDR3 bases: TGTTCCGTACGAGGACAGGAGAACACCGGGGAGCTGTTTTTT.

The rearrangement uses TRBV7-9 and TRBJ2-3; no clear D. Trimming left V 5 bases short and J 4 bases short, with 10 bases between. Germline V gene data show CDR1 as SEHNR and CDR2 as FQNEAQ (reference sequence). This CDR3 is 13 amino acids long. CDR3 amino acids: CASSALTPDTQYF. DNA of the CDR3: TGTGCCAGCAGCGCGCTCACGCCAGATACGCAGTATTTT.

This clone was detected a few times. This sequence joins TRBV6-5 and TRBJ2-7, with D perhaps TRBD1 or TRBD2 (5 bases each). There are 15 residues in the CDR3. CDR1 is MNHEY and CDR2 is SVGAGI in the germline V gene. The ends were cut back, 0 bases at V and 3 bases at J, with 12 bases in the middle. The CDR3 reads CASSYSMTGLYEQYF. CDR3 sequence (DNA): TGTGCCAGCAGTTACTCGATGACGGGGCTCTACGAGCAGTACTTC.

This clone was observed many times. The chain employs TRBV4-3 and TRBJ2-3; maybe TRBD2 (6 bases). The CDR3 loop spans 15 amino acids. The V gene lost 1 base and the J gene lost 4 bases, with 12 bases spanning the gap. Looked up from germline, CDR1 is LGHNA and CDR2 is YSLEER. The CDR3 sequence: CASSQGGNGADTQYF. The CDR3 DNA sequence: TGCGCCAGCAGCCAAGGCGGGAACGGGGCAGATACGCAGTATTTT.

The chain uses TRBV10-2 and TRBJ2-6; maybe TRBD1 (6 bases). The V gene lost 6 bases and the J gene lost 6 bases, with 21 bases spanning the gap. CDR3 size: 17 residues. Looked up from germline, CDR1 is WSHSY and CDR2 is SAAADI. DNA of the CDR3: TGCGCCAGCAGAGAAGGGGGATGGGATCCCTCGGCCAACGTCCTGACTTTC. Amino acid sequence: CASREGGWDPSANVLTF.

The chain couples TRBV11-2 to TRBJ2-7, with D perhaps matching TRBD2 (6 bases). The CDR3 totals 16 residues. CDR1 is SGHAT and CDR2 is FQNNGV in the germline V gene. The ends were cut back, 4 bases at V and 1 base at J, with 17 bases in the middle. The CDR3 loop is CASSSKLAVGSYEQYF. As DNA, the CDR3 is TGTGCCAGCAGCTCCAAACTAGCTGTGGGTTCCTACGAGCAGTACTTC.

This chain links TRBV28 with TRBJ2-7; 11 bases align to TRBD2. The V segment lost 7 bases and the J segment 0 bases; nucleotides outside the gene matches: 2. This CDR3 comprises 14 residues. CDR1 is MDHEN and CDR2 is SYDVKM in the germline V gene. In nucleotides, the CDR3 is TGTGCCAGCACCACTAGCGGGAGCTCCTACGAGCAGTACTTC. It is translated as CASTTSGSSYEQYF.

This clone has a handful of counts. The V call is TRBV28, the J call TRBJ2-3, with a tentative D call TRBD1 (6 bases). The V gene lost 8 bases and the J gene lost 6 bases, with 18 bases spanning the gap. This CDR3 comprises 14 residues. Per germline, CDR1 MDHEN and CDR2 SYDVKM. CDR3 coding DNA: TGTGCCAGCGGCCCCAGGGGTTATAGGGATACGCAGTATTTT. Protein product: CASGPRGYRDTQYF.